The clone carrying this T cell receptor beta chain has only a few counts. These data belong to a study of shared clonotypes between healthy human individuals. Germline values: CDR1 PRHDT, CDR2 FYEKMQ (reference sequence). Unmatched junction bases numbered 12, after V lost 6 bases and J lost 7 bases. This CDR3 spans 15 amino acids. Sequenced by immunoSEQ multiplex PCR; TCRdb stores in-frame clones only, minus some. In the table there are around 500,000 clones, approximately 78% of which are singletons. The TCR originated in a middle-aged woman in good health. Some clones in this sample may be carry-over from other donors' samples. The chain uses TRBV13 and TRBJ2-1, with TRBD1 identical over 7 bases. Sequenced material: PBMCs. In nucleotides, the CDR3 is TGTGCCAGCAGACCGACGACAGGGAGCAGGAATGAGCAGTTCTTC. Protein sequence: CASRPTTGSRNEQFF.